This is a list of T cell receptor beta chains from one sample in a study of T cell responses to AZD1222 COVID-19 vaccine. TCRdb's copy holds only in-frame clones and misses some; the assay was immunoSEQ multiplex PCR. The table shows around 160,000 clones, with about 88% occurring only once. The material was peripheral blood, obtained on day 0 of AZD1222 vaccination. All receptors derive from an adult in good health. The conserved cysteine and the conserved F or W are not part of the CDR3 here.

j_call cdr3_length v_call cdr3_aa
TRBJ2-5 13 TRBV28 ASSLGGQQRETQY
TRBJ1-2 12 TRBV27 ASSSGRGVDGYT
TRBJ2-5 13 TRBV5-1 ASREYPQPKETQY
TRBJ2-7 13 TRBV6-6 ASSDGFSRGYEQY
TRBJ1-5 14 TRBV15 ATSKGHSVGIQPQH
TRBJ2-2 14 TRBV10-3 AISGTDSGWTGELF
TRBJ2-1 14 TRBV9 ASSPRRGQGNNEQF
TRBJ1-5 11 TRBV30 AWGWDSNQPQH
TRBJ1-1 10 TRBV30 ARGRLNTEAF
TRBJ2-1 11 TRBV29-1 SGRLPGTSEQF
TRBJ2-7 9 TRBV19 ASSDYYEQY
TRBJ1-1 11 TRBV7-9 ASSLVSGGEAF
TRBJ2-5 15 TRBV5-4 ASSSGLAGGGRETQY
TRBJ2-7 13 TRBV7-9 ASRTNWDRDDEQY
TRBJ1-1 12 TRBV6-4 ASSPDRLNTEAF
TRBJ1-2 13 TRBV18 ASSPIQGPNYGYT
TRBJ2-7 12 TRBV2 ASNRDRRSYEQY
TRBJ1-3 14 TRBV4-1 ASSPNNGVIIDTIY
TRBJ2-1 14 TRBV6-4 ASSVDTSGISNEQF
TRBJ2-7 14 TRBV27 ASRPLDWKTSYEQY
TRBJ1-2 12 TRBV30 AWSIQPTNYGYT
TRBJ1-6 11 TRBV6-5 ASLGQYNSPLH
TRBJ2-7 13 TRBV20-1 SASFLLAGDYEQY
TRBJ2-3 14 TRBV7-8 ASSLGGAGAGDTQY
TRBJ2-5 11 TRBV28 ASSWGGQETQY
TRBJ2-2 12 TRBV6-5 ASTTGQGVWELF
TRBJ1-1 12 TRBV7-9 ASSPPRQGQRAF
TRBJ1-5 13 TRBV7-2 ASSLVGTPDQPQH
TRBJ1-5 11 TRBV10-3 AISDYDGQPQH
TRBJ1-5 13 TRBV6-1 ASSEAGGAYQPQH
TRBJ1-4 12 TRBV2 ASSLGQANEKLF
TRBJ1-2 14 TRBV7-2 ASSLDYRGTNYGYT
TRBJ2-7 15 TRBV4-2 ASSLTPTSGPSYEQY
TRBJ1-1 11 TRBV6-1 ASSEYPYTEAF
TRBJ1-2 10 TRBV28 ASSSGTVGYT
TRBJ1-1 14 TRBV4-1 ASSRTGTLSGTEAF
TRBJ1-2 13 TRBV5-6 ASSLSDRGDYGYT
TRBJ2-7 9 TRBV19 ATGGDYEQY
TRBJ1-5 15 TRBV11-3 ASSLDLGEAGNQPQH
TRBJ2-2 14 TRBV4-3 ASSQDASGNTGELF
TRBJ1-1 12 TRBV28 ASSWTGLDTEAF
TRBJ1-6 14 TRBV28 ASSLSGQGLSSPLH
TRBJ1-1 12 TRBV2 ASRSQTGGTEAF
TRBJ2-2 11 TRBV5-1 ASSLADTGELF
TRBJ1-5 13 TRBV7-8 ASSDPWGGNQPQH
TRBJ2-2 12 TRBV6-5 ASSLGQITGELF
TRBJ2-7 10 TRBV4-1 ASSFRSGEQY
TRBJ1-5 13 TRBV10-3 ATGTGSYSNQPQH
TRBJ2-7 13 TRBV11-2 ASSSLRGADYEQY
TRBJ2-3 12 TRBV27 ASSFQRGTDTQY
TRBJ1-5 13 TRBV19 ASSNRQGANQPQH
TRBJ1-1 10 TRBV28 ASRDTRPEAF
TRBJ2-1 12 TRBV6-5 ASRTGLAGGEQF
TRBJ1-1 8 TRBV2 ARGQYEAF
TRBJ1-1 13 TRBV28 ASSSHMGVGTEAF
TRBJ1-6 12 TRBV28 ASSLYRGRSPLH
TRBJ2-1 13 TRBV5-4 ASSGGQGSYNEQF
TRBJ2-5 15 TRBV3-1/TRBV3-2 ASRPNDRMSYQETQY
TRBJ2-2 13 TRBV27 ASTSGRARTGELF